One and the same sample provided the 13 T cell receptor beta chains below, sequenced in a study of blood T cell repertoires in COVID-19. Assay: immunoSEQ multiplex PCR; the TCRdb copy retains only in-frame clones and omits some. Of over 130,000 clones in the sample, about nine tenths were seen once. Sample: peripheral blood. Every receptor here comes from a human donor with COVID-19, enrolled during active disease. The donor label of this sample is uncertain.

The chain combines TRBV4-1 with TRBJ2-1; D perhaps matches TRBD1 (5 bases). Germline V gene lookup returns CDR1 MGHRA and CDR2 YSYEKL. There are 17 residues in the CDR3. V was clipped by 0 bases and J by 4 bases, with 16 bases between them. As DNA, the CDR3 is TGCGCCAGCAGCCAAGAAACAGCTGGGGCAGGGTACAATGAGCAGTTCTTC. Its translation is CASSQETAGAGYNEQFF.

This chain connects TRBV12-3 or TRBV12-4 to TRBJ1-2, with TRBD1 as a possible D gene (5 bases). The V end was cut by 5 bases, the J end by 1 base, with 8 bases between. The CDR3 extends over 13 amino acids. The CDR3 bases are TGTGCCAGCAGTCCCAGGGATAACTATGGCTACACCTTC. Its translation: CASSPRDNYGYTF.

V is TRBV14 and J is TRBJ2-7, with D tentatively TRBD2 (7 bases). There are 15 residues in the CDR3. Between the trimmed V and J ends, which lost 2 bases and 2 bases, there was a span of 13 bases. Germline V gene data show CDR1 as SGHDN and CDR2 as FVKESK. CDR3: CASSQLKGGTYEQYF. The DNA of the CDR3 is TGTGCCAGCAGCCAACTAAAGGGGGGGACCTACGAGCAGTACTTC.

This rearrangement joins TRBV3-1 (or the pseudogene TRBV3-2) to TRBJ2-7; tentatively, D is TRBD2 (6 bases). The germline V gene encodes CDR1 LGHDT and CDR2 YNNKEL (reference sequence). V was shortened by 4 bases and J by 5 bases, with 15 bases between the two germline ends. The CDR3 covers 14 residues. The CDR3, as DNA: TGTGCCAGCAGCCTAAGCGGGCCTCACGACGAGCAGTACTTC. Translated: CASSLSGPHDEQYF.

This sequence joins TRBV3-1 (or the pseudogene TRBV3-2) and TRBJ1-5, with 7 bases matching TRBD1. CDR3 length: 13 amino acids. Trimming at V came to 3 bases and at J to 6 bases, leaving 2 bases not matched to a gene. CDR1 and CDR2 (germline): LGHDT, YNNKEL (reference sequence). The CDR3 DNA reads TGTGCCAGCAGCCAGACAGGGACTCAGCCCCAGCATTTT. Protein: CASSQTGTQPQHF.

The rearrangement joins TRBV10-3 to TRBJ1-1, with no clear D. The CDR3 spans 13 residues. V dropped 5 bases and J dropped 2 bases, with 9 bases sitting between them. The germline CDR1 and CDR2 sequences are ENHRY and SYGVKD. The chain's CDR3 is CAISQVSNTEAFF. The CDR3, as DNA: TGTGCCATCAGTCAGGTTTCTAACACTGAAGCTTTCTTT.

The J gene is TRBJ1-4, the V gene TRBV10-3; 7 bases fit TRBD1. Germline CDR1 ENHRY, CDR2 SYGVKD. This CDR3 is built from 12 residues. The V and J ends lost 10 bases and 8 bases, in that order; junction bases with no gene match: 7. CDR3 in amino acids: CATGTVGEKLFF. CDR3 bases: TGTGCCACGGGGACAGTGGGAGAAAAACTGTTTTTT.

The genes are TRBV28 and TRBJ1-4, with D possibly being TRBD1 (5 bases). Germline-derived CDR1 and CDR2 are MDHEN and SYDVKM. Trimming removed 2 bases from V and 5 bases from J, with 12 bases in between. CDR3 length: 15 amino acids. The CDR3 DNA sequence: TGTGCCAGCAGTTTACTGCCAGGGCGGAATGAAAAACTGTTTTTT. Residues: CASSLLPGRNEKLFF.

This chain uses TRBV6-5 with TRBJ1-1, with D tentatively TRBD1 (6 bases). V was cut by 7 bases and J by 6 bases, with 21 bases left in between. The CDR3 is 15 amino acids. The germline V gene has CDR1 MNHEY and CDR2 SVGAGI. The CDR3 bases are TGTGCCAGCACCTTTACTACGACAGGCAGAGCTGAAGCTTTCTTT. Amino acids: CASTFTTTGRAEAFF.

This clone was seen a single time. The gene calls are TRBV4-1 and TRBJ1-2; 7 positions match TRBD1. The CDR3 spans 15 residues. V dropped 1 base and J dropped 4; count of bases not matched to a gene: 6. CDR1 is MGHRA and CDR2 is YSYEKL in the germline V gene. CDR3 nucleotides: TGCGCCAGCAGCCAAGTAGGGGGCATTGGCTATGGCTACACCTTC. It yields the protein CASSQVGGIGYGYTF.

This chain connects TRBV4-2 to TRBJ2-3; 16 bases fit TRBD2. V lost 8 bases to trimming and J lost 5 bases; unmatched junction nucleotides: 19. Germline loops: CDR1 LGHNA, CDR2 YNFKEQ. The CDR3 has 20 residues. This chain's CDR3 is CASGAFAGLAGGASGDTQYF. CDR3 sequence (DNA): TGTGCCAGCGGAGCCTTTGCGGGACTAGCGGGGGGGGCTTCGGGAGATACGCAGTATTTT.

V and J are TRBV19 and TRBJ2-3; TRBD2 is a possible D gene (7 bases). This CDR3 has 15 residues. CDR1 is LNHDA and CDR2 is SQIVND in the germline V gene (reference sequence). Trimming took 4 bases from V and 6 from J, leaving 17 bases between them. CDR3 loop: CASSSIGGGGDTQYF. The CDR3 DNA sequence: TGTGCCAGTAGTAGTATCGGCGGGGGCGGTGATACGCAGTATTTT. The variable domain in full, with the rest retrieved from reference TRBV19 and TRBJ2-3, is DGGITQSPKYLFRKEGQNVTLSCEQNLNHDAMYWYRQDPGQGLRLIYYSQIVNDFQKGDIAEGYSVSREKKESFPLTVTSAQKNPTAFYLCASSSIGGGGDTQYFGPGTRLTVL.

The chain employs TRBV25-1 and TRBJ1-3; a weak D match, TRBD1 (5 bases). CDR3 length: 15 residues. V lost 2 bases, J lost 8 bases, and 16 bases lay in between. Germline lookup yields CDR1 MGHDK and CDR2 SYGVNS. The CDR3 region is CASSEGLGLADTIYF. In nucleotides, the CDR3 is TGTGCCAGCAGTGAAGGGCTGGGGCTGGCGGACACCATATATTTT.